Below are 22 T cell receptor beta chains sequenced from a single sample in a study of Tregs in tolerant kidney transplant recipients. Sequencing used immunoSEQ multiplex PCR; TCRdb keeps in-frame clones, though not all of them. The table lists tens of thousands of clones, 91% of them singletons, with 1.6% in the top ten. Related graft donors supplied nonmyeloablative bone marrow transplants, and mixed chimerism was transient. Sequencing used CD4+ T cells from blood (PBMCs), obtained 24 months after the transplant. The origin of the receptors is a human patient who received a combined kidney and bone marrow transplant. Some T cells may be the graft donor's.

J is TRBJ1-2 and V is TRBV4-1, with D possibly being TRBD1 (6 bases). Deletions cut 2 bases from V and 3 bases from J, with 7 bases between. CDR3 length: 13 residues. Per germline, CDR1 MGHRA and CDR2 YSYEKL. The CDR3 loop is CASSQSGDYGYTF. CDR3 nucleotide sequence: TGCGCCAGCAGCCAATCAGGGGACTATGGCTACACCTTC.

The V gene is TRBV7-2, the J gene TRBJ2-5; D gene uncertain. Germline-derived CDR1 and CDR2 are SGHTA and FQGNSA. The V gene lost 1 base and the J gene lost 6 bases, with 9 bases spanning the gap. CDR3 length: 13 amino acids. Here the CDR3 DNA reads TGTGCCAGCAGCTTAGTGGGCGTAAAGACCCAGTACTTC. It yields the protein CASSLVGVKTQYF.

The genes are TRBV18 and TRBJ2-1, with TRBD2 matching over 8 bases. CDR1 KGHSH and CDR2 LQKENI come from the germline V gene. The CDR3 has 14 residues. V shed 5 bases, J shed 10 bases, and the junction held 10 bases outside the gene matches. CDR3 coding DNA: TGTGCCAGCTCAGCCGGGACTAGAGAGGGGGAGCAGTTCTTC. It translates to CASSAGTREGEQFF.

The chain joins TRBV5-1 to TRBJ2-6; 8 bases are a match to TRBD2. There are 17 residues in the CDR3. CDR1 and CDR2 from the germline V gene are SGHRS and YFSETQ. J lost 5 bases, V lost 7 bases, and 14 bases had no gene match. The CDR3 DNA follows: TGCGCCAGCCTCACTAGCGGTTCACAAAGTCGGGCCAACGTCCTGACTTTC. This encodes CASLTSGSQSRANVLTF.

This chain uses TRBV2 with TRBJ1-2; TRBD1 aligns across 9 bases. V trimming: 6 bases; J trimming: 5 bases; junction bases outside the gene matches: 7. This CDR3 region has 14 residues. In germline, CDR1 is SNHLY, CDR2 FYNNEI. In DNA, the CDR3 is TGTGCCAGCAGGGGGGACAGGGCTAGGTATGGCTACACCTTC. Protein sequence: CASRGDRARYGYTF.

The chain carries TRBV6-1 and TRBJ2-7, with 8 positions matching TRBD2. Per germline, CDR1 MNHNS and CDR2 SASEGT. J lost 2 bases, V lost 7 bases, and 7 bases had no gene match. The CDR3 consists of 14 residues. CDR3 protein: CASTGGLGAYEQYF. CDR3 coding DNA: TGTGCCAGCACTGGGGGACTAGGGGCCTACGAGCAGTACTTC.

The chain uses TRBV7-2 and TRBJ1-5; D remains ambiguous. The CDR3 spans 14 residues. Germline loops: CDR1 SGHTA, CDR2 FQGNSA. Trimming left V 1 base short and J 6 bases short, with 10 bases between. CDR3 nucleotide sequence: TGTGCCAGCAGCTTAGGTGGTACGGGTCAGCCCCAGCATTTT. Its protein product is CASSLGGTGQPQHF.

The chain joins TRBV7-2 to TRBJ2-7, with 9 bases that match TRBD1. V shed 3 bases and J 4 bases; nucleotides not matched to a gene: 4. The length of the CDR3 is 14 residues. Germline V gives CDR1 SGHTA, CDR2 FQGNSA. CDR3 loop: CASSLTGQGYEQYF. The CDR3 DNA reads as TGTGCCAGCAGCTTGACGGGACAGGGTTACGAGCAGTACTTC.

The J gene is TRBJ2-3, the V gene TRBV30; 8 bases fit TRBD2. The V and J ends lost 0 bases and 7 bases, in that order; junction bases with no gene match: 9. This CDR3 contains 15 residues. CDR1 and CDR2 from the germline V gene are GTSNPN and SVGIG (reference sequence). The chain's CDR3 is CAWSVGRGEMNTQYF. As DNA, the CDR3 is TGTGCCTGGAGTGTAGGGCGGGGGGAAATGAATACGCAGTATTTT.

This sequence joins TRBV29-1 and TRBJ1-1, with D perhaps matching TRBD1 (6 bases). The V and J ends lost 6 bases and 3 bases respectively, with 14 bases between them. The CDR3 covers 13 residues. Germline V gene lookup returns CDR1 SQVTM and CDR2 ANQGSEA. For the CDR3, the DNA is TGCAGCGTCGCACAGGGAAGTTACACTGAAGCTTTCTTT. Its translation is CSVAQGSYTEAFF.

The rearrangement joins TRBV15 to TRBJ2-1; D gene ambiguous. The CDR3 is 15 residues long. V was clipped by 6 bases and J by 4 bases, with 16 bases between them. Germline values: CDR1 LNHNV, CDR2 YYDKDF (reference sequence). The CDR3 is CATSLGRLLYNEQFF. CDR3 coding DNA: TGTGCCACCAGTTTAGGCAGGCTCCTGTACAATGAGCAGTTCTTC.

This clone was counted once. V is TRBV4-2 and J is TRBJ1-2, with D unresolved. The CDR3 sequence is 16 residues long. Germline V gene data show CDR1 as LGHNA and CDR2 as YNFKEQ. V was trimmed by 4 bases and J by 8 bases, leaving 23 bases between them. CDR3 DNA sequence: TGTGCCAGCAGCCCCTATTATGGAAGCGGGTTACGCGGCTACACCTTC. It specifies CASSPYYGSGLRGYTF.

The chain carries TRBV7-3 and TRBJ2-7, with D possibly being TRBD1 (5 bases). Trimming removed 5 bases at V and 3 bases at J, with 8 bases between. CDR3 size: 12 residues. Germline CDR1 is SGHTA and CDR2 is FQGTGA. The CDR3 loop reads CASSKDSYEQYF. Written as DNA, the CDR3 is TGTGCCAGCAGCAAAGACAGCTACGAGCAGTACTTC.

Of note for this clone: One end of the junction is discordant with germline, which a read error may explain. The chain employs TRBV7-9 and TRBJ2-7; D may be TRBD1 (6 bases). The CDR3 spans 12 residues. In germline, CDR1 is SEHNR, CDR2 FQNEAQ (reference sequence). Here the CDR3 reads CASSLLLDSLDF. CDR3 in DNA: TGTGCCAGCAGCTTACTTCTGGACAGTCTAGACTTC.

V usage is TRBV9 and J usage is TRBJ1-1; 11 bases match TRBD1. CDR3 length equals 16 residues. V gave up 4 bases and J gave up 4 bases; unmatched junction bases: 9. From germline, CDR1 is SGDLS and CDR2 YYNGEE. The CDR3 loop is CASSRRGGTGGTEAFF. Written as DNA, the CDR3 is TGTGCCAGCAGCCGAAGGGGGGGGACAGGGGGCACTGAAGCTTTCTTT.

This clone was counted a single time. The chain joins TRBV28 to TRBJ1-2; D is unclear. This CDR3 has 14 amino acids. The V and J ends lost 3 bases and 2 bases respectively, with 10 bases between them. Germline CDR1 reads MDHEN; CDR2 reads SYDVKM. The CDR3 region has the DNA TGTGCCAGCAGTTTGGGTGCAGGAAACTATGGCTACACCTTC. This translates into CASSLGAGNYGYTF.

The CDR3 DNA reads as TGTGCCAGCAGCGTAGGGCCAGCGGGAGCCCGAGATACGCAGTATTTT. Protein: CASSVGPAGARDTQYF. V gene TRBV9 combines with J gene TRBJ2-3; TRBD2 matches at 8 bases. The ends lost 0 bases at V and 5 bases at J; junction bases unmatched: 8. Germline-derived CDR1 and CDR2 are SGDLS and YYNGEE. The CDR3 is 16 amino acids.

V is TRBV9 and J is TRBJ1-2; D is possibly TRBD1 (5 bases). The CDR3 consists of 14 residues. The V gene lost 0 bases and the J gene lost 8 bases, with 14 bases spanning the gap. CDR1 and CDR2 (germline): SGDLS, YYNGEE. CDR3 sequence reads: CASSVDVGGGGYTF. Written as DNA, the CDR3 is TGTGCCAGCAGCGTAGATGTCGGGGGAGGAGGCTACACCTTC.

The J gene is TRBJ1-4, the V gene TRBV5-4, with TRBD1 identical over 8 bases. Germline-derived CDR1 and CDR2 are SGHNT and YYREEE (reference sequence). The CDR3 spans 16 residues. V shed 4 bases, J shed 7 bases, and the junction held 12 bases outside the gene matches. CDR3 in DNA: TGTGCCAGCAGCCAATCCTTCAGGGGGCGAGGTGAAAAACTGTTTTTT. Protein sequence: CASSQSFRGRGEKLFF.

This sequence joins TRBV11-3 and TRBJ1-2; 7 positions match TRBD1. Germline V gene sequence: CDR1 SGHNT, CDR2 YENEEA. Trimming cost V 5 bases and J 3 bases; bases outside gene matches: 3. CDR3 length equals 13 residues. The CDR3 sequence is CASSLQGYYGYTF. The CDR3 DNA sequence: TGTGCCAGCAGCCTACAGGGGTACTATGGCTACACCTTC.

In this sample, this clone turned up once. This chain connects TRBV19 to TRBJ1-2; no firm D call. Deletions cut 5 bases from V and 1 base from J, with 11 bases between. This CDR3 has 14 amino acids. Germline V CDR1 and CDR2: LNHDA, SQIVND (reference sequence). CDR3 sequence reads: CASSRSLLNYGYTF. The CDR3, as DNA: TGTGCCAGTAGTCGGTCTCTCCTTAACTATGGCTACACCTTC.

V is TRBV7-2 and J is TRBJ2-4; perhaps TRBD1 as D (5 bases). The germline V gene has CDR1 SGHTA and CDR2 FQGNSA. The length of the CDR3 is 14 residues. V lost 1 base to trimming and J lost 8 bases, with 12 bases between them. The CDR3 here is CASSLDSSRDIQYF. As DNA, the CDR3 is TGTGCCAGCAGCTTAGACAGTAGCAGGGACATTCAGTACTTC. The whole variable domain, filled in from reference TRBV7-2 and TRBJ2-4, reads GAGVSQSPSNKVTEKGKDVELRCDPISGHTALYWYRQSLGQGLEFLIYFQGNSAPDKSGLPSDRFSAERTGGSVSTLTIQRTQQEDSAVYLCASSLDSSRDIQYFGAGTRLSVL.